Given below is one T cell receptor beta chain in context. This sample is drawn from a study of human T cells and chemical hapten exposure. Study-level information: Investigators sensitized about 2 cm by about 2 cm of upper inner arm skin with 2% DPC. Application of 0.01% DPC to the upper back was done by patch test, with a reading at 6 days.

V shed 5 bases, J shed 4 bases, and the junction held 11 bases outside the gene matches. CDR3 length: 16 residues. Germline V gene sequence: CDR1 SGHTA, CDR2 FQGTGA. Time point denoted: pre-sensitization, week 0. Treatment given: therapeutic diphenylcyclopropenone sensitization with weekly scalp DPC. Extraction yielded total RNA from whole blood (unfractionated). Individual cDNA molecules (in the library) carried attached unique molecular identifiers. TCRdb re-derived calls from the RACE reads in MiXCR, one entry per CDR3 protein. Among under 200,000 distinct CDR3 sequences listed, 30% were seen once. Specimen: whole blood, collected in connection with sensitization to the hapten diphenylcyclopropenone (DPC). The receptor was isolated from a woman aged 25 to 39 with alopecia areata. Some clones in this sample may be carry-over from other donors' samples. The J gene is TRBJ2-5, the V gene TRBV7-3; TRBD2 aligns across 9 bases. DNA for the CDR3: TGTGCCAGCAGCCGAGGTGGCGGGGGGGCCGGAGAGACCCAGTACTTC. Residues: CASSRGGGGAGETQYF.